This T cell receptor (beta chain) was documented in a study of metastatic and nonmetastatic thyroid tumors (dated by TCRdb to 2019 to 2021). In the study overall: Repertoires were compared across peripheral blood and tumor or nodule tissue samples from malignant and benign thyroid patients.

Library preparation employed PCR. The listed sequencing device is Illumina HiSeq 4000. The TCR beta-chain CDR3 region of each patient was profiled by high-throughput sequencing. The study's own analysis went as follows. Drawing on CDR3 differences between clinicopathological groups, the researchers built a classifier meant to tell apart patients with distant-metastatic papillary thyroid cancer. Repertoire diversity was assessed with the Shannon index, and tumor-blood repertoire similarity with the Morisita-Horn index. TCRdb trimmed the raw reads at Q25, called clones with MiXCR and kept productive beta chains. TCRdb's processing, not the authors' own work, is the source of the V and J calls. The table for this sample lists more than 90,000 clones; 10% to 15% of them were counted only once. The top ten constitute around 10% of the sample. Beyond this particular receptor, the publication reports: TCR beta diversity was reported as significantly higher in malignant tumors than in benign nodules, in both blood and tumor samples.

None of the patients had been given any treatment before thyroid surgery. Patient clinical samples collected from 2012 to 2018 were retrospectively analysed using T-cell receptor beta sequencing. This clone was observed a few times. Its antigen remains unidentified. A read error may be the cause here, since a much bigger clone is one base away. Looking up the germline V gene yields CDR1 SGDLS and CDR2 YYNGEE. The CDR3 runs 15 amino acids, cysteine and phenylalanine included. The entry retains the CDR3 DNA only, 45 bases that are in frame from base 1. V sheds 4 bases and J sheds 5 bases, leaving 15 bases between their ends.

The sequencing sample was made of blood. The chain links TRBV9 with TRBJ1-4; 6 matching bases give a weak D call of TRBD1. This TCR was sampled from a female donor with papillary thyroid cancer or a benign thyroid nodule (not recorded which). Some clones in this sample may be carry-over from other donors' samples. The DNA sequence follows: TGTGCCAGCAGCCCACTGTACAGGGAAAATGAAAAACTGTTTTTT. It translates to CASSPLYRENEKLFF.